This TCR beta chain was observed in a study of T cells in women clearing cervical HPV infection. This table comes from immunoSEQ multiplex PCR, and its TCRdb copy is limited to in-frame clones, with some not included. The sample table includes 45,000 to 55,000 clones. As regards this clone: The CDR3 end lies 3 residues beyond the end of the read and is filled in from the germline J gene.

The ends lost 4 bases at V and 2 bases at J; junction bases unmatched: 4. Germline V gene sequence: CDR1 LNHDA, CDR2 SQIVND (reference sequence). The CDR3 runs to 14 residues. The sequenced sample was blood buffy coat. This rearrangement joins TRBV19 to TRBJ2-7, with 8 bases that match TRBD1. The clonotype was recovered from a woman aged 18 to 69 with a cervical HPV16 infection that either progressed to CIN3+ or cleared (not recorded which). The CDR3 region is CASSSSQGAYEQYF. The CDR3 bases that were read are TGTGCCAGTAGTAGCTCACAGGGGGCCTACGAG.